The 17 T cell receptor beta chains listed next were all sequenced from one sample in a study of T cell responses to AZD1222 COVID-19 vaccine. Produced via immunoSEQ multiplex PCR; TCRdb's table is partial and in-frame only. The sample contains 99,000 or so clones, nearly 90% of which appear only once. The specimen was peripheral blood, collected on day 0 of AZD1222 vaccination. All receptors derive from an adult in good health.

J is TRBJ2-3 and V is TRBV7-3, with TRBD2 matching 9 bases. Germline CDR1 and CDR2: SGHTA and FQGTGA. The junction had 10 bases not matched to a gene; V was cut back by 4 bases and J by 5 bases. This CDR3 comprises 16 residues. CDR3 coding DNA: TGTGCCAGCAGCTCCGGCCCTAGCGGGGAACGAGATACGCAGTATTTT. Amino acid sequence: CASSSGPSGERDTQYF.

J is TRBJ2-2 and V is TRBV5-1, with D possibly being TRBD1 (6 bases). Germline-derived CDR1 and CDR2 are SGHRS and YFSETQ. This CDR3 spans 15 amino acids. With 1 base removed from V and 3 bases from J, the gap between germline ends came to 10 bases. This chain's CDR3 is CASSLFAGDTGELFF. Written as DNA, the CDR3 is TGCGCCAGCAGCTTGTTCGCAGGGGACACCGGGGAGCTGTTTTTT.

The V gene is TRBV19, the J gene TRBJ1-5; TRBD1 agrees at 9 bases. CDR1 is LNHDA and CDR2 is SQIVND in the germline V gene (reference sequence). The CDR3 extends over 14 amino acids. V was pared by 4 bases and J by 7 bases, with 5 bases of the junction left unmatched. The CDR3 loop reads CASSTQGAWQPQHF. In DNA, the CDR3 is TGTGCCAGTAGTACACAGGGGGCATGGCAGCCCCAGCATTTT. The entire variable domain, with the rest obtained from reference TRBV19 and TRBJ1-5, is as follows: DGGITQSPKYLFRKEGQNVTLSCEQNLNHDAMYWYRQDPGQGLRLIYYSQIVNDFQKGDIAEGYSVSREKKESFPLTVTSAQKNPTAFYLCASSTQGAWQPQHFGDGTRLSIL.

The chain links TRBV19 to TRBJ1-6, with 8 bases lining up with TRBD1. This CDR3 comprises 15 residues. V gave up 4 bases and J gave up 7 bases; unmatched junction bases: 6. The germline CDR1 and CDR2 sequences are LNHDA and SQIVND (reference sequence). CDR3 in DNA: TGTGCCAGTAGTACCGAGACAGGGGCGAATTCACCCCTCCACTTT. Protein: CASSTETGANSPLHF.

The chain combines TRBV25-1 with TRBJ1-4; 7 nucleotides match TRBD1. V shed 3 bases and J 4 bases; nucleotides not matched to a gene: 11. This CDR3 is 17 amino acids long. The germline CDR1 and CDR2 sequences are MGHDK and SYGVNS. The CDR3 DNA is TGTGCCAGCAGTGACTCCTACCGAACAGGGGATAATGAAAAACTGTTTTTT. It encodes CASSDSYRTGDNEKLFF.

V is TRBV18 and J is TRBJ2-7, with TRBD1 matching over 7 bases. J lost 5 bases, V lost 2 bases, and 3 bases had no gene match. Germline V gene lookup returns CDR1 KGHSH and CDR2 LQKENI. This CDR3 contains 13 residues. In DNA, the CDR3 is TGTGCCAGCTCACCAGACAGGGAAGACGAGCAGTACGTC. It translates to CASSPDREDEQYV.

This chain uses TRBV6-5 with TRBJ2-3; 10 bases align to TRBD2. There are 15 residues in the CDR3. After removal of 6 bases from V and 5 bases from J, the junction contained 8 bases not matched to a gene. Germline V CDR1 and CDR2: MNHEY, SVGAGI. The CDR3 loop reads CASRLKRGGRDTQYF. CDR3 in DNA: TGTGCCAGCAGATTAAAGCGGGGGGGTAGAGATACGCAGTATTTT.

The chain is built from TRBV19 and TRBJ2-5; D might be TRBD1 (5 bases). Germline CDR1 reads LNHDA; CDR2 reads SQIVND (reference sequence). The CDR3 consists of 15 residues. Trimming removed 3 bases from V and 4 bases from J, with 15 bases in between. The CDR3 DNA follows: TGTGCCAGTAGTATTTCCCCAGGGTCGTTAGAGACCCAGTACTTC. Protein product: CASSISPGSLETQYF.

This chain's CDR3 is CASRGANYGYTF. CDR3 nucleotides: TGTGCCAGCCGGGGGGCCAACTATGGCTACACCTTC. The V call is TRBV7-9, the J call TRBJ1-2; perhaps TRBD1 as D (6 bases). There are 12 residues in the CDR3. CDR1 and CDR2 (germline): SEHNR, FQNEAQ (reference sequence). The V gene lost 8 bases and the J gene lost 2 bases, with 9 bases spanning the gap. Full variable domain (missing parts from reference TRBV7-9 and TRBJ1-2): DTGVSQNPRHKITKRGQNVTFRCDPISEHNRLYWYRQTLGQGPEFLTYFQNEAQLEKSRLLSDRFSAERPKGSFSTLEIQRTEQGDSAMYLCASRGANYGYTFGSGTRLTVV.

This clone was found a few times. The gene calls are TRBV14 and TRBJ2-7; D might be TRBD2 (6 bases). Per the germline V gene, CDR1 is SGHDN and CDR2 is FVKESK. The V end was cut by 3 bases, the J end by 2 bases, with 8 bases between. The CDR3 sequence is 13 residues long. CDR3 bases: TGTGCCAGCAGCCACTCGGGGGCCTACGAGCAGTACTTC. Its protein is CASSHSGAYEQYF. Together with reference TRBV14 and TRBJ2-7, the CDR3 gives the full variable domain: EAGVTQFPSHSVIEKGQTVTLRCDPISGHDNLYWYRRVMGKEIKFLLHFVKESKQDESGMPNNRFLAERTGGTYSTLKVQPAELEDSGVYFCASSHSGAYEQYFGPGTRLTVT.

The chain has TRBV4-1 and TRBJ2-7; D may match TRBD1 or TRBD2 (5 bases each). Trimming took off 2 bases at V and 2 bases at J, with 19 bases between the two ends. CDR1 MGHRA and CDR2 YSYEKL come from the germline V gene. This CDR3 has 17 amino acids. The CDR3 region is CASSQTLTRGPTYEQYF. The CDR3 bases are TGCGCCAGCAGCCAAACCCTTACCCGGGGACCCACCTACGAGCAGTACTTC.

The chain links TRBV19 to TRBJ2-5; the match to TRBD1 covers 8 bases. The CDR3 runs 16 residues. The germline gives CDR1 LNHDA, CDR2 SQIVND (reference sequence). Losses at the gene ends were 4 bases for V and 7 bases for J; bases not matched to a gene: 14. CDR3: CASSNPQGESLGTQYF. CDR3 bases: TGTGCCAGTAGTAACCCACAGGGGGAAAGTTTAGGGACCCAGTACTTC.

This rearrangement joins TRBV5-1 to TRBJ2-3; 8 nucleotides agree with TRBD1. This CDR3 has 14 amino acids. V lost 4 bases and J lost 6; bases outside the gene matches: 7. From germline, CDR1 is SGHRS and CDR2 YFSETQ. The chain's CDR3 is CASSPRTGTDTQYF. CDR3 nucleotide sequence: TGCGCCAGCAGCCCAAGGACAGGGACTGATACGCAGTATTTT.

The rearrangement joins TRBV19 to TRBJ1-1; possible D gene TRBD1, 5 bases. This CDR3 is built from 13 residues. V was pared by 8 bases and J by 4 bases, with 14 bases between. Germline V gives CDR1 LNHDA, CDR2 SQIVND (reference sequence). The CDR3 loop reads CASSRQGSTEAFF. For the CDR3, the DNA is TGTGCCAGTTCACGGCAGGGCAGCACTGAAGCTTTCTTT.

This chain links TRBV6-2 or TRBV6-3 with TRBJ2-1; no firm D call. Germline CDR1 reads MNHEY; CDR2 reads SVGEGT. With 2 bases removed from V and 6 bases from J, the gap between germline ends came to 14 bases. The CDR3 spans 15 residues. The CDR3 loop reads CASSYLAVGLNEQFF. For the CDR3, the DNA is TGTGCCAGCAGTTACCTCGCCGTTGGGCTCAATGAGCAGTTCTTC.

The chain couples TRBV18 to TRBJ1-3; TRBD1 might be the D (5 bases). The CDR3 covers 15 residues. Germline V gene data show CDR1 as KGHSH and CDR2 as LQKENI. Deletions cut 2 bases from V and 1 base from J, with 9 bases between. The CDR3 nucleotides read TGTGCCAGCTCACCAGTAGGGGATTCTGGAAACACCATATATTTT. This gives the protein CASSPVGDSGNTIYF.

The chain links TRBV27 to TRBJ2-1; TRBD1 matches at 7 bases. The V and J ends lost 2 bases and 5 bases, in that order; junction bases with no gene match: 15. The V gene's germline CDR1 is MNHEY and CDR2 SMNVEV (reference sequence). The CDR3 loop spans 18 amino acids. In DNA, the CDR3 is TGTGCCAGCAGTTTACTTAGGACAGGCCCCATAATCAACAATGAGCAGTTCTTC. This encodes CASSLLRTGPIINNEQFF.